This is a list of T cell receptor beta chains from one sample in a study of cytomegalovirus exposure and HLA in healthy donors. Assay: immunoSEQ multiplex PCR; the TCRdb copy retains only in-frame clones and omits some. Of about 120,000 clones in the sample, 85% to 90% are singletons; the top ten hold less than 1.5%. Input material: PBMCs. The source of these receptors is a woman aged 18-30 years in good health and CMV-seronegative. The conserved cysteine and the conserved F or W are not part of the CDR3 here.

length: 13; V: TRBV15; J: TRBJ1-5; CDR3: ATSRGTGFEQPQH
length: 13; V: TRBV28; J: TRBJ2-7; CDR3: ASSLGGVESYEQY
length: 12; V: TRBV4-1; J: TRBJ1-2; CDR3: ASSQPLQGDGYT
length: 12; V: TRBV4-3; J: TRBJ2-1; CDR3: ASSQDISYNEQF
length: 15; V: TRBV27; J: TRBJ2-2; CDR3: ASSVGLATVPTGELF
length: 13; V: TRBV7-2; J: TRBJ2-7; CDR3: ASSRLADSSYEQY
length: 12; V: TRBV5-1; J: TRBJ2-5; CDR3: ASSLAGGGETQY
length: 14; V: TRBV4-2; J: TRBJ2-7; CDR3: ASSQDRGQGGYEQY
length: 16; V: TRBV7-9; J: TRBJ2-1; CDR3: ASSSGLAEKRAYNEQF
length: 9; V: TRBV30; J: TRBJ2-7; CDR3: AWGLAGEQY
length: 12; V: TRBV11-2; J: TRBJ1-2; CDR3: ASSPPTDNYGYT
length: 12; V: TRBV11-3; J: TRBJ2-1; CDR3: ASSLDTVANEQF
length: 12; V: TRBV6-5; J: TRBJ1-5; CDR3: ASSYSGIDQPQH
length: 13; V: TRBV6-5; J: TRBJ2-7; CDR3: ASSRRLAGSYEQY
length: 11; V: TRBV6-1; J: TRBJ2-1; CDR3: ASSERVVDEQF
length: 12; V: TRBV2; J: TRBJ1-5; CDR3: ASSKGQGIQPQH
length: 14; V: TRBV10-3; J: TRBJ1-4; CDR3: AISESPQDLNEKLF
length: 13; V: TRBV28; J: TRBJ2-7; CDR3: ASSSLRDRGSEQY
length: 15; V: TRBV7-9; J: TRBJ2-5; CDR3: ASSFISGGASKETQY
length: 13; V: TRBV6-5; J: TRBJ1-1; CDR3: ASSLATGQGSEAF
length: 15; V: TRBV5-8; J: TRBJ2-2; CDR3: ASSLGAGTDYTGELF
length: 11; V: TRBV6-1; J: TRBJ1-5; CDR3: ASSSTVNQPQH
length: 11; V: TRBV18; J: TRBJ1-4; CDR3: ASTGTANEKLF
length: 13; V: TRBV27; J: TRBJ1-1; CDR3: ASSPHSGQGVEAF
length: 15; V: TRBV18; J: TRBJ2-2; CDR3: ASSRQSSRLSTGELF
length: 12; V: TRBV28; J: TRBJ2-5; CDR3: ASTSGLFQETQY
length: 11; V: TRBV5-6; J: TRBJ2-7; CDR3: ASSTGGGYEQY
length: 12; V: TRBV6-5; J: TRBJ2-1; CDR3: ASSPGGGYNEQF
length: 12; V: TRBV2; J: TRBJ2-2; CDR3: ASRDRTNTGELF
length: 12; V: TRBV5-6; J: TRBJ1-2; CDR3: ASSFGQPNYGYT
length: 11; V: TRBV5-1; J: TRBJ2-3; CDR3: ASSERDTDTQY
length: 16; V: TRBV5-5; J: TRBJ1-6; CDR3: ASSLAQGASSYNSPLH
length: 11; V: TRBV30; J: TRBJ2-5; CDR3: AWTYGGQETQY
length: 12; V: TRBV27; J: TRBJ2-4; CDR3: ASSPSVAKNIQY
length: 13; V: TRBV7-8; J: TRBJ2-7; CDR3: ASSTNRDFSYEQY
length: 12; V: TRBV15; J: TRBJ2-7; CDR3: ATSRALAASEQY
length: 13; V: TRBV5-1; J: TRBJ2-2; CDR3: ASSWADREGRELF
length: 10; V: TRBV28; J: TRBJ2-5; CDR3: ASGVSGETQY
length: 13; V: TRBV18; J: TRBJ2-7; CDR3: ASSLTGTGSYEQY